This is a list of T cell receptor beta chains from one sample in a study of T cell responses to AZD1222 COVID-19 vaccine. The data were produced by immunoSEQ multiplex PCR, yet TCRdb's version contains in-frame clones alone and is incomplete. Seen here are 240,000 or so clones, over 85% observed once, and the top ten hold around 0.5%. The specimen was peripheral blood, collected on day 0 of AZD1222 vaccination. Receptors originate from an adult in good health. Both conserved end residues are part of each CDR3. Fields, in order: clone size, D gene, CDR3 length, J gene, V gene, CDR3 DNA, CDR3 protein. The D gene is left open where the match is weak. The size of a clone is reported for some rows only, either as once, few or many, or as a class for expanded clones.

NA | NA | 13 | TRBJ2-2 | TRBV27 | TGTGCCAGCGCCGCGAGAGGGCCGAGGGAGCTGTTTTTT | CASAARGPRELFF
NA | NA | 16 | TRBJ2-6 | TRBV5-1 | TGCGCCAGCAGCTTGGAACGGCCCTCTGGGGCCAACGTCCTGACTTTC | CASSLERPSGANVLTF
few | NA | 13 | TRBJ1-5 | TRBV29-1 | TGCAGCGTTGCAGGGGCCGGGGATCAGCCCCAGCATTTT | CSVAGAGDQPQHF
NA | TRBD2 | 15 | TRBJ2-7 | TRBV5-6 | TGTGCCAGCAGCCAAATAGCGGGGGGCGGCTACGAGCAGTACTTC | CASSQIAGGGYEQYF
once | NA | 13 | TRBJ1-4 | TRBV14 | TGTGCCAGCAGCCAAGAGAAAACCGAAAAACTGTTTTTT | CASSQEKTEKLFF
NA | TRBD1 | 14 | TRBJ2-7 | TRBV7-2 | TGTGCCAGCAGGCCCGGGACAGCGTCGTACGAGCAGTACTTC | CASRPGTASYEQYF
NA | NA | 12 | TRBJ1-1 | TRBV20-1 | TGCAGTGCTAGTGGGGAGGGAACTGAAGCTTTCTTT | CSASGEGTEAFF
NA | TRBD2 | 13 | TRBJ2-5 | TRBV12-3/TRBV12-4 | TGTGCCAGCACCTGGCGGGAGGAAGAGACCCAGTACTTC | CASTWREEETQYF
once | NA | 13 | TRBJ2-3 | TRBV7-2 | TGTGCCAGCAGCCCCCGGCCGGGAGTTACGCAGTATTTT | CASSPRPGVTQYF
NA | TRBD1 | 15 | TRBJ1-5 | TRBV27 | TGTGCCAGCAGTCCCGGGACAGGAGGAAATCAGCCCCAGCATTTT | CASSPGTGGNQPQHF
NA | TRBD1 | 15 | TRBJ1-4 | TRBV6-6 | TGTGCCAGCAGTACGAGGGACAGGGCGAATGAAAAACTGTTTTTT | CASSTRDRANEKLFF